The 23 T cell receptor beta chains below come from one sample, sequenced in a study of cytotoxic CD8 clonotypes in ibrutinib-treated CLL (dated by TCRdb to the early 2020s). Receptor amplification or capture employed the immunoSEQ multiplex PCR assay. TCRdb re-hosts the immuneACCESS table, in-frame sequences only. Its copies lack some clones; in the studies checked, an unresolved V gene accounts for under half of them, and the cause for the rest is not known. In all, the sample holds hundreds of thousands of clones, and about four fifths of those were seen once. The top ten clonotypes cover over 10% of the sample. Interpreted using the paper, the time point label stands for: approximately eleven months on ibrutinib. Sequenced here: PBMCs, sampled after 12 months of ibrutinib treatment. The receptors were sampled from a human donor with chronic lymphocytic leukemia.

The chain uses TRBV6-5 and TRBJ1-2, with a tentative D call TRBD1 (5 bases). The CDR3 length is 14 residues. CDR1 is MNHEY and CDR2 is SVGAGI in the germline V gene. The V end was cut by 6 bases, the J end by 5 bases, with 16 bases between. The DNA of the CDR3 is TGTGCCAGCAGCATATCCGGGACCTTTTATGGCTACACCTTC. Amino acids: CASSISGTFYGYTF.

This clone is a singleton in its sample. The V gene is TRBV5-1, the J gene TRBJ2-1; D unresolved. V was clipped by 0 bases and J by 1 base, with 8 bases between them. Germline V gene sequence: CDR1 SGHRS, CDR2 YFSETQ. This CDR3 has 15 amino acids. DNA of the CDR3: TGCGCCAGCAGCTTGGATTCTCCGTCCTACAATGAGCAGTTCTTC. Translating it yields CASSLDSPSYNEQFF.

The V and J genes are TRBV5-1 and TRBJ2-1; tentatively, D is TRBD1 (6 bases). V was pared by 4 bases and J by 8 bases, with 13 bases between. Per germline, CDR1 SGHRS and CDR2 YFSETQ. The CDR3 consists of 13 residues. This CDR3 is CASSPGDSDEQFF. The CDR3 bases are TGCGCCAGCAGCCCAGGGGATTCCGATGAGCAGTTCTTC.

This chain's CDR3 is CASSRGRDQPQHF. The DNA for the CDR3 is TGTGCCAGCTCAAGGGGACGGGATCAGCCCCAGCATTTT. The chain recombines TRBV18 with TRBJ1-5; D perhaps matches TRBD1 (5 bases). The V end lost 5 bases, the J end lost 5 bases, and 10 bases lay between the germline ends. Germline CDR1 is KGHSH and CDR2 is LQKENI. The CDR3 consists of 13 residues.

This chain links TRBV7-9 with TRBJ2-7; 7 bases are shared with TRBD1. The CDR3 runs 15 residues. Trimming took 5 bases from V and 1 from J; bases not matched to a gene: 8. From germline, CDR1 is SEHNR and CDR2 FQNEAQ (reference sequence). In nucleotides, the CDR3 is TGTGCCAGCAGCCACCCGGACAGGAATTCCTACGAGCAGTACTTC. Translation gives CASSHPDRNSYEQYF.

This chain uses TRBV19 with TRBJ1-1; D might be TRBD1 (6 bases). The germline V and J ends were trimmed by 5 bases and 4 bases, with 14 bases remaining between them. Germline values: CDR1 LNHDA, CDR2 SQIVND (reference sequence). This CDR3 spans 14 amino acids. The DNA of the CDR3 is TGTGCCAGTAGTTTACAGGGAGGGTCCACTGAAGCTTTCTTT. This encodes CASSLQGGSTEAFF.

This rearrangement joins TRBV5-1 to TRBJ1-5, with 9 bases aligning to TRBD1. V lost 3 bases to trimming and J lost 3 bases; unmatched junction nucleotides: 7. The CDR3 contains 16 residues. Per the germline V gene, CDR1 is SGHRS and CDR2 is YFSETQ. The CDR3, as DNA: TGCGCCAGCAGCTCAGACAGGGGGAGGACCAATCAGCCCCAGCATTTT. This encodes CASSSDRGRTNQPQHF.

DNA of the CDR3: TGCGCCAGCAGGCTAGGGACACAGTACCAAGAGACCCAGTACTTC. Protein sequence: CASRLGTQYQETQYF. The V gene is TRBV5-1, the J gene TRBJ2-5; the D gene is possibly TRBD1 (6 bases). The CDR3 is 15 amino acids. Germline V CDR1 and CDR2: SGHRS, YFSETQ. The V end was cut by 5 bases, the J end by 0 bases, with 14 bases between.

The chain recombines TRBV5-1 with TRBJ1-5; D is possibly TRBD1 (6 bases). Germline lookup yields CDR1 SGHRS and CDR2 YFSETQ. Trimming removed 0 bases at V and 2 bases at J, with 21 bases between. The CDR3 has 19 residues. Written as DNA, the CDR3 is TGCGCCAGCAGCTTGGAGGGGGACCAGTGGGGAGTCGGCAATCAGCCCCAGCATTTT. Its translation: CASSLEGDQWGVGNQPQHF.

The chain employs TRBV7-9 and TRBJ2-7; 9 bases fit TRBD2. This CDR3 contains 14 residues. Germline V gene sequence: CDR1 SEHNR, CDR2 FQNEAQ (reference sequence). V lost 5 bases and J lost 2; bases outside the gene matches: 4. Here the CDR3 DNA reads TGTGCCAGCAGCAGAGGACTAGCGACCTACGAGCAGTACTTC. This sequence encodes CASSRGLATYEQYF. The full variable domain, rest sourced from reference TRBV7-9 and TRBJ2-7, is DTGVSQNPRHKITKRGQNVTFRCDPISEHNRLYWYRQTLGQGPEFLTYFQNEAQLEKSRLLSDRFSAERPKGSFSTLEIQRTEQGDSAMYLCASSRGLATYEQYFGPGTRLTVT.

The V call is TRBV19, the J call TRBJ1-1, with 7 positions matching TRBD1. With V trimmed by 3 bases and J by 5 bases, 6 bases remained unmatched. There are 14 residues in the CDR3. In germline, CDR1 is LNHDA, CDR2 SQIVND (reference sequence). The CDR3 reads CASSIPVTGTEAFF. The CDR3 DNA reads TGTGCCAGTAGTATCCCGGTGACAGGGACTGAAGCTTTCTTT.

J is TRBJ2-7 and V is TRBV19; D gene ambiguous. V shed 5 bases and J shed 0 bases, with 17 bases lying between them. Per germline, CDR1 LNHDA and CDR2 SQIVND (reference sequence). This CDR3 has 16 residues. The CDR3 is CASSSPGLSSSYEQYF. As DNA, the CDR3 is TGTGCCAGTAGTTCGCCCGGCCTCTCCAGCTCCTACGAGCAGTACTTC. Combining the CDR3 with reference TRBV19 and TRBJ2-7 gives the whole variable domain DGGITQSPKYLFRKEGQNVTLSCEQNLNHDAMYWYRQDPGQGLRLIYYSQIVNDFQKGDIAEGYSVSREKKESFPLTVTSAQKNPTAFYLCASSSPGLSSSYEQYFGPGTRLTVT.

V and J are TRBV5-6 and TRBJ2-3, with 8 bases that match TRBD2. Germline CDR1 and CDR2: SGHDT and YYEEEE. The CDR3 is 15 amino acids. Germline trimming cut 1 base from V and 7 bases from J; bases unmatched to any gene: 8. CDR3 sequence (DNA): TGTGCCAGCAGCTTGTTGGCGGGAGGTACGAATACGCAGTATTTT. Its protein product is CASSLLAGGTNTQYF. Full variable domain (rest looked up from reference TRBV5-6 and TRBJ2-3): DAGVTQSPTHLIKTRGQQVTLRCSPKSGHDTVSWYQQALGQGPQFIFQYYEEEERQRGNFPDRFSGHQFPNYSSELNVNALLLGDSALYLCASSLLAGGTNTQYFGPGTRLTVL.

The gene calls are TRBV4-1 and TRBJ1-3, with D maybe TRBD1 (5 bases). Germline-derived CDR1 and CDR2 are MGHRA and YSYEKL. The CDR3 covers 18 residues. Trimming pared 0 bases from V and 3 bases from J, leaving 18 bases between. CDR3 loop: CASSQDPGEIGRGNTIYF. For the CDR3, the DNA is TGCGCCAGCAGCCAAGATCCGGGGGAAATCGGCCGTGGAAACACCATATATTTT.

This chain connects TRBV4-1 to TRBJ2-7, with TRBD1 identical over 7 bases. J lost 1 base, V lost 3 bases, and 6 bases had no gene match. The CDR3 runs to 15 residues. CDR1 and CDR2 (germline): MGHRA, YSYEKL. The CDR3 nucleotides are TGCGCCAGCAGCCACACACCGGGACAGTCCTACGAGCAGTACTTC. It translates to CASSHTPGQSYEQYF.

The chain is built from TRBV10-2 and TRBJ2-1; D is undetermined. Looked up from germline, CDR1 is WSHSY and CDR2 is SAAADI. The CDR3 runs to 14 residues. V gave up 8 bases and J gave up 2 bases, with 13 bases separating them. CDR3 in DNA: TGCGCCAGCGGAACAACGGTTACCTACAATGAGCAGTTCTTC. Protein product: CASGTTVTYNEQFF.

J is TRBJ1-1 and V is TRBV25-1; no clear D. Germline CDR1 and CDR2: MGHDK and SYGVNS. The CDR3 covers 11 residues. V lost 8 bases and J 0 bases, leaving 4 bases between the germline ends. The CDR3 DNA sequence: TGTGCCAGCCTGGTGAACACTGAAGCTTTCTTT. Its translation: CASLVNTEAFF.

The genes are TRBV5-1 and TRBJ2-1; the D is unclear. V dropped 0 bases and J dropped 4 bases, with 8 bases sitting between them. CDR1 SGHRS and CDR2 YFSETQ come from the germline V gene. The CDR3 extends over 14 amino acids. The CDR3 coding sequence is TGCGCCAGCAGCTTGGAGGGCGGTTACAATGAGCAGTTCTTC. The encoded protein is CASSLEGGYNEQFF.

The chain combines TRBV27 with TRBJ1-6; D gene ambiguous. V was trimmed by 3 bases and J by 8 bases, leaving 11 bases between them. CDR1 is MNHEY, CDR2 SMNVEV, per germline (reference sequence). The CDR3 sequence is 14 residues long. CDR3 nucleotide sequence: TGTGCCAGCAGTTTGGTCAGGTTGGATTCACCCCTCCACTTT. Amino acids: CASSLVRLDSPLHF.

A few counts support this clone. CDR3 in amino acids: CASRSGGTGWLEQYF. In DNA, the CDR3 is TGTGCCAGCAGGTCAGGGGGGACAGGGTGGCTCGAGCAGTACTTC. The chain employs TRBV2 and TRBJ2-7; TRBD1 agrees at 9 bases. Losses at the gene ends were 6 bases for V and 6 bases for J; bases not matched to a gene: 12. The CDR3 spans 15 residues. CDR1 and CDR2 (germline): SNHLY, FYNNEI.

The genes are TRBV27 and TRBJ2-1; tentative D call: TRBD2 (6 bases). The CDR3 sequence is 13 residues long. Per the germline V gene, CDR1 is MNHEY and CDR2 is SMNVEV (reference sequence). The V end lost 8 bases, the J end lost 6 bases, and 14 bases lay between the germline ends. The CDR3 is CASQTLGGNEQFF. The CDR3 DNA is TGTGCCAGCCAGACTTTGGGGGGCAATGAGCAGTTCTTC.

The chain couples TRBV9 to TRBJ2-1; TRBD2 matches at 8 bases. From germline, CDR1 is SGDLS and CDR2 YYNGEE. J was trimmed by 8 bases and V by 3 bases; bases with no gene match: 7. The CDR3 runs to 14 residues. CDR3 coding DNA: TGTGCCAGCAGCGCCCCACGGGGGGGTGATGAGCAGTTCTTC. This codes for CASSAPRGGDEQFF.

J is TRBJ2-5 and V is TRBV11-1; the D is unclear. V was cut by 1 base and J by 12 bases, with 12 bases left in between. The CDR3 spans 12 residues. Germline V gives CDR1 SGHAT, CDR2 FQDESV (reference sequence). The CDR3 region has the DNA TGTGCCAGCAGCTTAGACCTATCCCAGAAGTACTTC. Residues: CASSLDLSQKYF.